This T cell receptor beta chain was sequenced for a study of T cell responses to AZD1222 COVID-19 vaccine (dated by TCRdb to the early 2020s). Background on the whole study: AZD1222 recipients whose second dose came at about 4 weeks and those whose second dose came at about 12 weeks were combined into one group, since spike-specific TCR depth and breadth did not differ between the two schedules. Trial participants were enrolled into age subgroups of 18-55, 56-69 and 70-plus years, which contained around 150, 29 and 61 TCR-sequenced participants, respectively. TCR sequencing covered over 230 trial participants: about 210 given two doses of AZD1222 and 26 given two doses of MenACWY control vaccine.

The CDR3 regions of human TCRbeta chains were analyzed by immunosequencing. The study's own analysis went as follows. TCRs in the repertoires were compared against a reference library of SARS-CoV-2-specific TCRs that had been generated with the MIRA antigen-specificity platform. Breadth was defined as the fraction of unique TCRs that were SARS-CoV-2-associated, and depth was defined as the fraction of total T cells that were SARS-CoV-2-associated. Each spike-specific TCR was assigned to its reactive spike region and to a CD4 or CD8 class using the MIRA data. Log10-transformed breadth and depth values were compared by one-way ANOVA with Sidak's multiple comparisons tests. Imported from immuneACCESS, the table was reduced by TCRdb to in-frame sequences with V and J called. These copies leave out some clones; in studies compared against another copy, an unresolved V gene accounts for under half, and the cause of the remainder is not known. For V, J and clone size, that table is used; D and trimming come from the DNA. The sample table holds more than 100,000 clones, of which about 90% were seen once. The top ten constitute 7.6% of the sample.

CDR1 and CDR2, per the germline V gene, are SNHLY and FYNNEI. V is pruned by 2 bases and J by 2 bases, leaving 8 bases of the junction without a gene match. The CDR3 holds 17 amino acids from the cysteine to the phenylalanine. Just CDR3 DNA is preserved here, 51 bases in frame from base 1. Note on this clone: Its antigen remains unidentified. No base quality values were provided; no much bigger clone lies one nucleotide off.

Summary of the overall study and its limitations: The whole spike protein was spanned by vaccine-associated CD4 TCRs, and dominant responses were seen in regions 160-218 and 743-854. A significant rise in spike-specific TCR breadth and depth was observed after two AZD1222 doses relative to day 0 and relative to MenACWY recipients. Epitopes outside the regions mutated in the B.1.351 and B.1.1.7 variants were reportedly recognized by nearly half of the unique spike-specific TCRs. Conclusions about previously exposed vaccinees are limited, since just five to seven AZD1222 recipients were seropositive for SARS-CoV-2 at baseline. The 56-69-year group was small, and its depth increase did not reach significance, likely because of low power. Participants were mostly white British, with more females than males. The authors suggested clonal diversity may have been underestimated. No day 14 peak-response samples were available, so repertoires were characterized only after the peak T cell response.

The time point label, as the study defines it: baseline before first vaccination. Samples from vaccinated people were obtained from the UK trials COV001 and COV002, which included a single-blind randomized controlled phase 2/3 trial of AZD1222 (ChAdOx1 nCoV-19) in healthy adults. For TCRbeta chain sequencing, PBMC samples from trial participants were taken at day 0 and at day 28 after the second dose. This TCR came from an adult in good health. The rearrangement combines TRBV2 with TRBJ2-3, and TRBD2 matches 9 of the central bases. The specimen comprised peripheral blood, sampled on day 0 of AZD1222 vaccination. The DNA reads TGTGCCAGCAGTGAAAGTTTAGCGGGAGCGAACACAGATACGCAGTATTTT. The translation is CASSESLAGANTDTQYF.